This T cell receptor (beta chain) stems from a study of blood T cell repertoires in COVID-19. Across the whole study: Acute and convalescent COVID-19 specimens originated in the United States, Italy and Spain.

Authors' methods: How many nucleated cells were present was estimated from reference gene primer amplification. Assay used: immunoSEQ multiplex PCR; TCRdb lists only in-frame clones, some missing. V, J and clone size reflect that table, while D and trimming were determined from the DNA. The table lists around 250,000 clones, 86% of them singletons, with about 2.2% in the top ten. Germline trimming cut 1 base from V and 5 bases from J; bases unmatched to any gene: 5. From germline, CDR1 is SGHVS and CDR2 FQNEAQ. The CDR3 runs to 14 residues. The chain employs TRBV7-8 and TRBJ2-7; 7 nucleotides align to TRBD1. The TCR was taken from a man aged 25-45 years who had recovered from COVID-19. The sample was peripheral blood. The CDR3 loop is CASSLGPDRDEQYF. CDR3 in DNA: TGTGCCAGCAGCTTAGGCCCAGACAGGGACGAGCAGTACTTC. Full variable domain (remainder filled in from reference TRBV7-8 and TRBJ2-7): GAGVSQSPRYKVAKRGQDVALRCDPISGHVSLFWYQQALGQGPEFLTYFQNEAQLDKSGLPSDRFFAERPEGSVSTLKIQRTQQEDSAVYLCASSLGPDRDEQYFGPGTRLTVT.